Following are 5 T cell receptor beta chains from one sample sequenced in a study of human T cells and chemical hapten exposure. Using its own MiXCR run on the RACE reads, TCRdb lists one record per CDR3 protein. Here the sample spans about 170,000 distinct CDR3 sequences, roughly 26% being singletons. Noted time point: patch test 3, about 24 weeks after DPC sensitization. Treatment meaning: therapeutic diphenylcyclopropenone sensitization with weekly scalp DPC. Source: whole blood, taken in connection with sensitization to the hapten diphenylcyclopropenone (DPC). The receptors here all came from a woman in her late teens or twenties with alopecia areata. Some clones in this sample may be carry-over from other donors' samples.

This chain uses TRBV5-6 with TRBJ1-4; TRBD1 aligns across 8 bases. CDR3 size: 15 residues. Germline CDR1 reads SGHDT; CDR2 reads YYEEEE. After removal of 2 bases from V and 7 bases from J, the junction contained 7 bases not matched to a gene. The CDR3, as DNA: TGTGCCAGCAGCTTCGGGACAGGAGTCGGTGAAAAACTGTTTTTT. It translates to CASSFGTGVGEKLFF.

The V and J genes are TRBV20-1 and TRBJ2-7; D is unclear. The V gene's germline CDR1 is DFQATT and CDR2 SNEGSKA (reference sequence). CDR3 length: 11 amino acids. V was trimmed by 0 bases and J by 10 bases, leaving 10 bases between them. The CDR3 spells CSARDRHRQYF. The CDR3 bases are TGCAGTGCTAGAGACCGACACAGACAGTACTTC.

This clonotype has a handful of counts. The CDR3 DNA follows: TGCGCCAGCAGCATACTAGCGGGGGGGCCCGAGCAGTACTTC. Its protein product is CASSILAGGPEQYF. The chain is built from TRBV5-1 and TRBJ2-7, with 13 bases fitting TRBD2. The CDR3 is 14 residues long. V dropped 4 bases and J dropped 6; count of bases not matched to a gene: 4. Germline V lookup: CDR1 SGHRS, CDR2 YFSETQ.

This clonotype was detected only a few times. The chain combines TRBV4-2 with TRBJ2-5, with TRBD2 matching 7 bases. The germline V gene has CDR1 LGHNA and CDR2 YNFKEQ. V lost 1 base, J lost 2 bases, and 4 bases stayed unmatched. The CDR3 is 15 residues long. The DNA of the CDR3 is TGTGCCAGCAGCCAAGTACGGCGGGAGCAAGAGACCCAGTACTTC. Protein sequence: CASSQVRREQETQYF.

The chain joins TRBV4-3 to TRBJ2-2; 11 bases are shared with TRBD2. The V gene's germline CDR1 is LGHNA and CDR2 YSLEER. This CDR3 is built from 16 residues. J gave up 5 bases and V 0 bases, and 2 bases lay outside the gene matches. The CDR3 coding sequence is TGCGCCAGCAGCCAAGATAGCGGGAGGGGGACCGGGGAGCTGTTTTTT. Translation gives CASSQDSGRGTGELFF.